The source of this T cell receptor beta chain is a study of regulatory T cells in long-lasting Graves disease. Notes on the study in general: New patients shared fewer public clonotypes (about 1,000) than persistent patients did (approximately 3,000).

To make TCR beta libraries, researchers used iRepertoire HTBI primers and Arm-PCR of CDR3 regions. TCRdb itself ran the multiplex PCR reads through MiXCR, one entry per CDR3 protein. The sample has a few hundred thousand distinct CDR3 sequences, 18% seen once. The sample's time point: newly diagnosed GD, antithyroid drugs for less than 3 months. Following extraction of RNA from PBMCs, that RNA was used to make the TCR library. This clonotype was seen many times. Its target is unknown. This CDR3 region has 13 residues. Trimming removed 5 bases from V and 9 bases from J; junction bases left unmatched: 8. The germline V gene encodes CDR1 KGHSH and CDR2 LQKENI. This same sample was also part of a study on T cells in Graves' hyperthyroidism and ophthalmopathy. This second study says: TCR CDR3 regions were first amplified by RT-PCR with HTBI primers. Most expanded thyroid clonotypes above 0.001 also appeared in blood.

The sequence was obtained from a woman aged 25-40 years with Graves disease. This sample comprised peripheral blood mononuclear cells (PBMCs), obtained at new diagnosis, from a patient treated with antithyroid drugs. The chain recombines TRBV18 with TRBJ1-2; 8 bases are shared with TRBD1. In DNA form, the CDR3 reads TGTGCCAGCTCAATCGGACAGGGTTCGAGCTACACCTTC. It translates to CASSIGQGSSYTF.